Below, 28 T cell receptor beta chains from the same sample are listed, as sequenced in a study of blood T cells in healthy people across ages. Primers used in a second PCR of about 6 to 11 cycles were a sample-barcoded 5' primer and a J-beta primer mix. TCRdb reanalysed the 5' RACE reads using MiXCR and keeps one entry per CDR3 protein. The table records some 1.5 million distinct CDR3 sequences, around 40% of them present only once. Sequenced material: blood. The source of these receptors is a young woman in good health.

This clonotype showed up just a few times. The CDR3 region is CASSDGTSGATDTQYF. The CDR3 DNA reads as TGTGCCAGCAGTGACGGGACTAGCGGGGCGACAGATACGCAGTATTTT. The chain carries TRBV27 and TRBJ2-3; 13 positions agree with TRBD2. V was pared by 5 bases and J by 3 bases, with 5 bases of the junction left unmatched. CDR1 and CDR2 (germline): MNHEY, SMNVEV (reference sequence). The CDR3 runs 16 residues.

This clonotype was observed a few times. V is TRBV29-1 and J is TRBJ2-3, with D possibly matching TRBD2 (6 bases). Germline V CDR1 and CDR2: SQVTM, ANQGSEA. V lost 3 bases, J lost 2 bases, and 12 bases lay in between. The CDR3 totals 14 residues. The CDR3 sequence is CSVEGGDSTDTQYF. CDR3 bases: TGCAGCGTTGAGGGAGGTGACTCCACAGATACGCAGTATTTT.

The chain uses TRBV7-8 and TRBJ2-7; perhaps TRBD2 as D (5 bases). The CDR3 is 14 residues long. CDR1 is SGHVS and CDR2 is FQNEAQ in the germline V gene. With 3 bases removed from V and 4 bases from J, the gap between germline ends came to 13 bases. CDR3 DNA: TGTGCCAGCAGCTTCTTGGGGAGTGGGTACGAGCAGTACTTC. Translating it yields CASSFLGSGYEQYF.

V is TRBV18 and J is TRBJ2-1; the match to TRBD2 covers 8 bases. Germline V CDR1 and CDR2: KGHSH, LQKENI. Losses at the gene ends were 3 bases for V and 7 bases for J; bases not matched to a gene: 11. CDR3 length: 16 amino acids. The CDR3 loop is CASSPIGPAGANEQFF. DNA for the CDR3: TGTGCCAGCTCACCGATCGGACCAGCGGGAGCGAATGAGCAGTTCTTC.

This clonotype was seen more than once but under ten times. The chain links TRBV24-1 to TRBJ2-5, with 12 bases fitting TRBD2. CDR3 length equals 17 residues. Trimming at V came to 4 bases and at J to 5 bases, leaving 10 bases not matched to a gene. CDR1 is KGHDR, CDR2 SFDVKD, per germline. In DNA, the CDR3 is TGTGCCACCAGTGAACGACCGACTAGCGGGAGTGTGGAGACCCAGTACTTC. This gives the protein CATSERPTSGSVETQYF.

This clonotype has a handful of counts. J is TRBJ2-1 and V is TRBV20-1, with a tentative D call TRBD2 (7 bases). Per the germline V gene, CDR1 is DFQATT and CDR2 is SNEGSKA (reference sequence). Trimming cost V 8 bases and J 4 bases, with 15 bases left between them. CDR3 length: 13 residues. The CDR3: CSPLGGLYNEQFF. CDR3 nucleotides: TGCAGTCCCTTGGGGGGGCTGTACAATGAGCAGTTCTTC.

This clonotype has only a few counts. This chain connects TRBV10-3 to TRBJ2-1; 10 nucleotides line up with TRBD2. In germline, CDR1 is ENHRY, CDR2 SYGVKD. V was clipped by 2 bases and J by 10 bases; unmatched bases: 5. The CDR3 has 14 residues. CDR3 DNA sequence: TGTGCCATCAGTGAGGATCTAGCGGGAGCCGAGCAGTTCTTC. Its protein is CAISEDLAGAEQFF.

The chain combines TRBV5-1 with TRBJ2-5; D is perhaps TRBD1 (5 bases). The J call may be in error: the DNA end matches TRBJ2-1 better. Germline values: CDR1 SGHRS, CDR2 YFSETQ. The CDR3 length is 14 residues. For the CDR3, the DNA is TGCGCCAGCAATAAAGACAGCGTCCAAGAGACCCAGTTCTTC. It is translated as CASNKDSVQETQFF.

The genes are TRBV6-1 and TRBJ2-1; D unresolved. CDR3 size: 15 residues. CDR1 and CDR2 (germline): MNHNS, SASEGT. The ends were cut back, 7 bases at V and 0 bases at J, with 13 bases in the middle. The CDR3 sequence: CASIRTESSYNEQFF. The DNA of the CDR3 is TGTGCCAGCATCCGGACGGAGAGCTCCTACAATGAGCAGTTCTTC.

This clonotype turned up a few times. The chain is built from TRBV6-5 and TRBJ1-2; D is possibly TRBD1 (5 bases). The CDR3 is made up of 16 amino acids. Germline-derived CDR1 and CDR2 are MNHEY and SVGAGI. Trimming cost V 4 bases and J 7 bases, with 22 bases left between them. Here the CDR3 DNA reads TGTGCCAGCAGTTTCGGGGCATTCCTAGGCGGGGGTGGCTACACCTTC. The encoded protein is CASSFGAFLGGGGYTF.

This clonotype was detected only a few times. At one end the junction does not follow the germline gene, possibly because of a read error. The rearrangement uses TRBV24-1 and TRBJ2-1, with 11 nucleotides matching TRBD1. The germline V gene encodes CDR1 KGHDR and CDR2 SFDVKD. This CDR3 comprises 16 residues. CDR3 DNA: TGTTCCACCAGTGATCTAGGACAGGGGGCGCGTAATGAGCAGTTCTTC. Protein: CSTSDLGQGARNEQFF.

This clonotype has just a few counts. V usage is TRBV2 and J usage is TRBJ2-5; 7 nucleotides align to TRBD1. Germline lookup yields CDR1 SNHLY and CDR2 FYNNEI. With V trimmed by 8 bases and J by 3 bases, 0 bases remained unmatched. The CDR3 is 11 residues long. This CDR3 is CASDREETQYF. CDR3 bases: TGTGCCAGCGACAGGGAAGAGACCCAGTACTTC.

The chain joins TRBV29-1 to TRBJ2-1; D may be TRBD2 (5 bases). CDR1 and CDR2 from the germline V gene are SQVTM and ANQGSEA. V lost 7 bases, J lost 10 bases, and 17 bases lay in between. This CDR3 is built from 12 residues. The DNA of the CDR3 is TGCAGCGGCGGGCCGGTGGGGTGGGAGCAGTTCTTC. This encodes CSGGPVGWEQFF.

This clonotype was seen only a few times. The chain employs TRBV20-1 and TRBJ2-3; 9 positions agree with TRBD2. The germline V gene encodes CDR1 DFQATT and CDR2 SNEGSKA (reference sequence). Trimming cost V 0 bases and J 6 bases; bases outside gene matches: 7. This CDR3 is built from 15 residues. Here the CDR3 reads CSARDSSGRLDTQYF. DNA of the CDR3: TGCAGTGCTAGAGACTCGAGCGGGAGGCTGGATACGCAGTATTTT.

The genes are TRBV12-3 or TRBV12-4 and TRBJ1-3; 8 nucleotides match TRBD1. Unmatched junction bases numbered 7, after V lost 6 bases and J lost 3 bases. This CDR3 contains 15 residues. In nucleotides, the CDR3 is TGTGCCAGCAGAGCAGGGGGCTACGGTGGAAACACCATATATTTT. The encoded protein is CASRAGGYGGNTIYF.

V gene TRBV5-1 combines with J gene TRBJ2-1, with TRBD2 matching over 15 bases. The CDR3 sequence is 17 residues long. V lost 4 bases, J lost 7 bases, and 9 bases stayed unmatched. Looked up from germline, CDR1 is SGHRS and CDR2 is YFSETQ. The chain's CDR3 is CASSAPWTSGRENEQFF. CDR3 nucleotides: TGCGCCAGCAGCGCGCCTTGGACTAGCGGGAGGGAGAATGAGCAGTTCTTC.

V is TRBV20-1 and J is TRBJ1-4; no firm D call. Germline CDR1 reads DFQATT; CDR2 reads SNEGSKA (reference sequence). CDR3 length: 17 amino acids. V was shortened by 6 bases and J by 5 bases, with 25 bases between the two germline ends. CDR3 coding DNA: TGCAGTGCCCATTCTACCAAATTACGCCCCTTAAATGAAAAACTGTTTTTT. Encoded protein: CSAHSTKLRPLNEKLFF.

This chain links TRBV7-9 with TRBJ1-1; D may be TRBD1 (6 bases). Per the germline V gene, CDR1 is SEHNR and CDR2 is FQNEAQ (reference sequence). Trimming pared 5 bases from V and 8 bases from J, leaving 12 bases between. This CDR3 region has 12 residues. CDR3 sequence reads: CASSRGQLEAFF. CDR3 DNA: TGTGCCAGCAGCCGTGGACAGCTGGAAGCTTTCTTT.

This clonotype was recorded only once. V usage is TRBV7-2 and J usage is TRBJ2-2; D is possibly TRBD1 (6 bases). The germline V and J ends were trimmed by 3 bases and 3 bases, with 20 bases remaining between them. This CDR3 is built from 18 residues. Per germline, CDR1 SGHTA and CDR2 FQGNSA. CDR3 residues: CASSFVQQGWYHTGELFF. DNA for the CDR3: TGTGCCAGCAGCTTCGTTCAACAGGGCTGGTACCACACCGGGGAGCTGTTTTTT.

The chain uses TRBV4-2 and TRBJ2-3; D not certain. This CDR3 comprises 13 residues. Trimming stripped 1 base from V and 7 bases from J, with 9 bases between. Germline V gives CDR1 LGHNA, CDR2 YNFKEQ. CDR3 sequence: CASSQVELHTQYF. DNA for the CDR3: TGTGCCAGCAGCCAAGTTGAACTTCATACGCAGTATTTT.

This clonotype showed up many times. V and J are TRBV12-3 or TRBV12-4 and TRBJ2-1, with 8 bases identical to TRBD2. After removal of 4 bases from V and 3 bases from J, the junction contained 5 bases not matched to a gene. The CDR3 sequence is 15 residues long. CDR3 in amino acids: CASSSAGEVYNEQFF. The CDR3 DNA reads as TGTGCCAGCAGTTCAGCGGGGGAGGTCTACAATGAGCAGTTCTTC.

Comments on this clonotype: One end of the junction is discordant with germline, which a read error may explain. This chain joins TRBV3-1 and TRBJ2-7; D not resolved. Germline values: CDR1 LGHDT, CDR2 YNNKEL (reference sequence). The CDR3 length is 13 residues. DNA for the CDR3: TGTGCCAGCAGCCAACCTCTCGGCTACGAGCGGTACTTC. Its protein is CASSQPLGYERYF.

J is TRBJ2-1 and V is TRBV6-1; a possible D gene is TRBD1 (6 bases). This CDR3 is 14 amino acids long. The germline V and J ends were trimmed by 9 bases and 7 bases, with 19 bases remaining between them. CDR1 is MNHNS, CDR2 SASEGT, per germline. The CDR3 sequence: CASLEGQGWNEQFF. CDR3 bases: TGTGCCAGTCTCGAGGGGCAGGGGTGGAATGAGCAGTTCTTC.

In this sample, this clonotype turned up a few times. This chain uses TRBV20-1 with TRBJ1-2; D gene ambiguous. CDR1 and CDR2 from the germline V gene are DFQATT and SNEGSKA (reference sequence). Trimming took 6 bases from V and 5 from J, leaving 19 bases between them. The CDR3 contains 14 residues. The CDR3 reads CSAPPIGVGYGYTF. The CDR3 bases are TGCAGTGCCCCGCCCATTGGGGTAGGGTATGGCTACACCTTC.

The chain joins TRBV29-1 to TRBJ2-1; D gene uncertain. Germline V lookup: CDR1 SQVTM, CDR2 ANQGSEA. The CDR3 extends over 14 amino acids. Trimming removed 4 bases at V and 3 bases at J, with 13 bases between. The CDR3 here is CSVAFQLVYNEQFF. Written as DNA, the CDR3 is TGCAGCGTTGCGTTCCAGCTTGTCTACAATGAGCAGTTCTTC.

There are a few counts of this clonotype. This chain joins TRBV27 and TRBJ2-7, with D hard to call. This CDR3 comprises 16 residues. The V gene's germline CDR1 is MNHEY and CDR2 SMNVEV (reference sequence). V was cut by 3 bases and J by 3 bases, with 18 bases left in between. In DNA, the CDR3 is TGTGCCAGCAGTTTCTTAGGTGGTCCTGGGGACTACGAGCAGTACTTC. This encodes CASSFLGGPGDYEQYF.

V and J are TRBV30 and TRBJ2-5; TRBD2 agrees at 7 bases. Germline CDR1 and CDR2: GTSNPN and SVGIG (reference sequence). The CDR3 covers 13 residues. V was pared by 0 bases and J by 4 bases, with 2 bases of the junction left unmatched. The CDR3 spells CAWSVGGGETQYF. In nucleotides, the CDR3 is TGTGCCTGGAGTGTGGGCGGGGGAGAGACCCAGTACTTC.

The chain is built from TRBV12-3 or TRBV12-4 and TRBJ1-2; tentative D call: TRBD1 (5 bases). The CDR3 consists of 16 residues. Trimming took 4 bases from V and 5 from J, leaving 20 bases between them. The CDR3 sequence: CASSSRGGAFPYGYTF. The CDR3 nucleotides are TGTGCCAGCAGTTCCCGGGGAGGGGCCTTCCCATATGGCTACACCTTC.